The 3 T cell receptor beta chains given below trace back to one sample, sequenced in a study of cytomegalovirus exposure and HLA in healthy donors. The PCR made use of 60 Vbeta and 13 Jbeta primers. Only in-frame clones appear in the TCRdb table, and some are missing; sequencing was by immunoSEQ multiplex PCR. The data hold about 210,000 clones, with about four fifths observed a single time. What was sequenced was PBMCs. The source of these receptors is a man aged 35 to 55 in good health and CMV-seropositive.

This rearrangement joins TRBV7-9 to TRBJ2-1; 8 bases map to TRBD1. Germline-derived CDR1 and CDR2 are SEHNR and FQNEAQ (reference sequence). This CDR3 contains 16 residues. Unmatched junction bases numbered 8, after V lost 5 bases and J lost 2 bases. The CDR3: CASSPMTGAAYNEQFF. The CDR3 DNA sequence: TGTGCCAGCAGCCCTATGACAGGGGCAGCCTACAATGAGCAGTTCTTC.

The V call is TRBV5-1, the J call TRBJ2-7, with 11 nucleotides matching TRBD1. The CDR3 is made up of 15 amino acids. With V trimmed by 4 bases and J by 7 bases, 10 bases remained unmatched. Germline V gene sequence: CDR1 SGHRS, CDR2 YFSETQ. The CDR3 coding sequence is TGCGCCAGCAGCCGAAGTGGGACAGGGGGTGGTGAGCAGTACTTC. It yields the protein CASSRSGTGGGEQYF.

This clone was seen a single time. The chain carries TRBV29-1 and TRBJ2-3, with a weak D call TRBD2 (6 bases). CDR1 and CDR2 (germline): SQVTM, ANQGSEA. CDR3 size: 12 residues. V was clipped by 4 bases and J by 6 bases, with 11 bases between them. The CDR3 sequence is CSVGRDTDTQYF. The CDR3 DNA is TGCAGCGTTGGGAGGGATACGGATACGCAGTATTTT.